This T cell receptor (beta chain) was sequenced during a study of regulatory T cells in long-lasting Graves disease. Building of the TCR beta libraries involved iRepertoire HTBI primers and Arm-PCR of CDR3 regions. A single record per CDR3 protein comes from TCRdb applying MiXCR to the multiplex PCR reads. The sample has a few hundred thousand distinct CDR3 sequences, 10% to 15% seen once. As for time point: newly diagnosed GD, antithyroid drugs for less than 3 months. Making the TCR library involved RNA that had been extracted from PBMCs. This sample was shared with a second study, whose subject was T cells in Graves' hyperthyroidism and ophthalmopathy. That work contributes: Most thyroid clonotypes expanded above 0.001 were also detected in blood.

This sequence was found in a woman aged 18-35 years with Graves disease. The sample consisted of peripheral blood mononuclear cells (PBMCs), taken at new diagnosis, from a patient treated with antithyroid drugs.

The CDR3 DNA sequence: TGCAGTGCTAGAGATTTTGGGGGGAGACCCACAGATACGCAGTATTTT. Translated, it gives CSARDFGGRPTDTQYF. V usage is TRBV20-1 and J usage is TRBJ2-3; D might be TRBD2 (6 bases). The CDR3 is 16 residues long. Trimming cost V 0 bases and J 2 bases, with 15 bases left between them. Germline CDR1 DFQATT, CDR2 SNEGSKA (reference sequence).